Listed below are T cell receptor beta chains from one sample, sequenced in a study of identical twins. Via MiXCR, TCRdb re-called the 5' RACE reads, giving one row per CDR3 protein. Of approximately 240,000 distinct CDR3 sequences in the sample, roughly an eighth were seen once. The sequenced sample consisted of memory (CD45RO+) T cells sorted from blood. The receptors originated from a young woman in good health. Both conserved end residues are part of each CDR3. The D gene is left open where the match is weak. Not every row has a clone size; where given, it reads once, few, many or a size class.

TRBJ1-6,few,.,TRBV5-6,TGTGCCAGCAGCTTCTGGGGTCTGTTCGTTTCACCCCTCCACTTT,CASSFWGLFVSPLHF
TRBJ1-1,few,.,TRBV5-1,TGCGCCAGCAGCTTGGGCAGCTTGAACACTGAAGCTTTCTTT,CASSLGSLNTEAFF
TRBJ2-3,.,.,TRBV20-1,TGCAGTGCTAGAGTCGCCGGCGGGCCCCCAGATACGCAGTATTTT,CSARVAGGPPDTQYF
TRBJ1-6,.,.,TRBV6-1,TGTGCCAGCAGTGTTTATCGGACCGAGAATTCACCCCTCCACTTT,CASSVYRTENSPLHF
TRBJ1-1,many,.,TRBV6-2/TRBV6-3,TGTGCCAGCAGTCTTATGAACACTGAAGCTTTCTTT,CASSLMNTEAFF
TRBJ2-5,few,TRBD2,TRBV7-9,TGTGCCAGCAGCCGCCTCTTGACTAGCGTAGAGACCCAGTACTTC,CASSRLLTSVETQYF
TRBJ1-1,.,.,TRBV12-3/TRBV12-4,TGTGCCAGCAGTTTTGGTAGATACACTGAAGCTTTCTTT,CASSFGRYTEAFF
TRBJ2-1,few,.,TRBV5-6,TGTGCCAGCAGCTTGGATCCAGCGGGTTACAATGAGCAGTTCTTC,CASSLDPAGYNEQFF
TRBJ1-2,.,.,TRBV19,TGTGCCAGTAGTACCCCGGACCACTATGGCTACACCTTC,CASSTPDHYGYTF
TRBJ2-5,many,.,TRBV7-6,TGTGCCAGCAGCTTAGGAGTTGTGGGAGAGACCCAGTACTTC,CASSLGVVGETQYF
TRBJ1-1,many,TRBD1,TRBV5-1,TGCGCCAGCAGCTTGGCCGTCAGGGGGGTAGCTATGAACACTGAAGCTTTCTTT,CASSLAVRGVAMNTEAFF
TRBJ1-1,.,TRBD1,TRBV11-2,TGTGCCAGCAGCTACAGGGGGCAGGAAGCTTTCTTT,CASSYRGQEAFF
TRBJ2-7,.,.,TRBV5-1,TGCGCCAGCAGCTTTTCCGGACAGCTCTACGAGCAGTACTTC,CASSFSGQLYEQYF
TRBJ2-7,few,TRBD2,TRBV5-4,TGTGCCAGCAGCTTGGGGACTAGCGGGGGTCTCTACGAGCAGTACTTC,CASSLGTSGGLYEQYF
TRBJ2-7,.,.,TRBV10-3,TGTGCCATCAGTGAGTCGGCCGACAGTCCCTACGAGCAGTACTTC,CAISESADSPYEQYF
TRBJ2-3,.,TRBD1,TRBV5-1,TGCGCCAGCGGCACCGGGACAGGGACAGATACGCAGTATTTT,CASGTGTGTDTQYF